These 30 T cell receptor beta chains were sequenced from one sample in a study of blood T cell repertoires in COVID-19 (dated by TCRdb to 2018 to 2020). The library was built by means of the immunoSEQ multiplex PCR assay. Sourced from immuneACCESS, this table was stored by TCRdb with only in-frame sequences that have V and J called. A share of the clones is absent; for the studies checked, an unresolved V gene accounts for under half, and the remainder has no known explanation. Recorded for this sample are approximately 440,000 clones; about 92% of them occurred a single time. About 0.6% of the sample is taken by the ten largest. What was sequenced was PBMCs or T cells enriched from blood (not recorded which). Receptor source: a man younger than 35 who had recovered from COVID-19.

This clone was found once. This chain connects TRBV28 to TRBJ2-5; the D gene is possibly TRBD2 (6 bases). The CDR3 is made up of 15 amino acids. CDR1 is MDHEN and CDR2 is SYDVKM in the germline V gene. V lost 6 bases and J 3 bases, leaving 17 bases between the germline ends. The CDR3 DNA is TGTGCCAGCAGAAGGGGAGGTCGGGAGAAAGAGACCCAGTACTTC. It encodes CASRRGGREKETQYF. Filled out from reference TRBV28 and TRBJ2-5, the complete variable domain reads DVKVTQSSRYLVKRTGEKVFLECVQDMDHENMFWYRQDPGLGLRLIYFSYDVKMKEKGDIPEGYSVSREKKERFSLILESASTNQTSMYLCASRRGGREKETQYFGPGTRLLVL.

The chain joins TRBV5-4 to TRBJ2-6; perhaps TRBD2 as D (5 bases). The CDR3 sequence is 17 residues long. Germline CDR1 reads SGHNT; CDR2 reads YYREEE (reference sequence). Between the trimmed V and J ends, which lost 2 bases and 0 bases, there was a span of 12 bases. CDR3 amino acids: CASSFLASSSGANVLTF. The DNA for the CDR3 is TGTGCCAGCAGCTTTCTAGCCTCAAGCTCTGGGGCCAACGTCCTGACTTTC.

CDR3 amino acids: CASRLAFEMGDFIVQETQYF. The CDR3 DNA follows: TGTGCAAGTCGCTTAGCGTTTGAGATGGGGGACTTTATCGTGCAAGAGACCCAGTACTTC. The genes are TRBV12-2 and TRBJ2-5; TRBD2 is taken as the D call from the table, unchecked against the DNA. TRBV12-2 is a pseudogene segment. The CDR3 contains 20 residues.

This chain uses TRBV30 with TRBJ2-7; D call uncertain. This CDR3 region has 13 residues. The V gene's germline CDR1 is GTSNPN and CDR2 SVGIG (reference sequence). V dropped 0 bases and J dropped 3 bases, with 9 bases sitting between them. The CDR3 spells CAWSVTVDYEQYF. CDR3 DNA: TGTGCCTGGAGTGTAACGGTTGACTACGAGCAGTACTTC.

This sequence joins TRBV11-3 and TRBJ1-1, with D perhaps matching TRBD1 (5 bases). Deletions cut 5 bases from V and 2 bases from J, with 18 bases between. The CDR3 sequence is 16 residues long. Germline-derived CDR1 and CDR2 are SGHNT and YENEEA. The CDR3: CASSPTVETENTEAFF. In DNA form, the CDR3 reads TGTGCCAGCAGCCCGACGGTCGAGACAGAAAACACTGAAGCTTTCTTT.

The chain is built from TRBV19 and TRBJ2-5; D is ambiguous. The CDR3 length is 14 residues. With 7 bases removed from V and 5 bases from J, the gap between germline ends came to 17 bases. CDR1 is LNHDA, CDR2 SQIVND, per germline (reference sequence). DNA of the CDR3: TGTGCCAGTAACCCTAGAGCGTCTGTGGAGACCCAGTACTTC. It is translated as CASNPRASVETQYF.

V and J are TRBV12-3 or TRBV12-4 and TRBJ1-1; 8 bases align to TRBD1. There are 11 residues in the CDR3. The ends lost 4 bases at V and 10 bases at J; junction bases unmatched: 2. CDR3 residues: CASSSGQGAFF. The CDR3 bases are TGTGCCAGCAGTTCCGGACAGGGAGCTTTCTTT.

The gene calls are TRBV7-3 and TRBJ1-1; possible D gene TRBD1, 5 bases. This CDR3 comprises 15 residues. V gave up 5 bases and J gave up 1 base, with 14 bases separating them. In germline, CDR1 is SGHTA, CDR2 FQGTGA. CDR3 region: CASSPQRGQNTEAFF. The CDR3 nucleotides read TGTGCCAGCAGCCCCCAGAGAGGACAGAACACTGAAGCTTTCTTT. Full variable domain (rest looked up from reference TRBV7-3 and TRBJ1-1): GAGVSQTPSNKVTEKGKYVELRCDPISGHTALYWYRQSLGQGPEFLIYFQGTGAADDSGLPNDRFFAVRPEGSVSTLKIQRTERGDSAVYLCASSPQRGQNTEAFFGQGTRLTVV.

V gene TRBV18 combines with J gene TRBJ1-1, with TRBD1 as a possible D gene (5 bases). Germline CDR1 reads KGHSH; CDR2 reads LQKENI. V shed 2 bases and J shed 0 bases, with 10 bases lying between them. The length of the CDR3 is 15 residues. The CDR3 loop is CASSPSNRLNTEAFF. The DNA for the CDR3 is TGTGCCAGCTCACCATCTAACAGGCTGAACACTGAAGCTTTCTTT.

The gene calls are TRBV12-3 or TRBV12-4 and TRBJ1-1; D might be TRBD1 (6 bases). The CDR3 consists of 13 residues. Between the trimmed V and J ends, which lost 2 bases and 4 bases, there was a span of 8 bases. CDR3 bases: TGTGCCAGCAGTTTACCCAGGGGCACTGAAGCTTTCTTT. Translating gives CASSLPRGTEAFF.

The CDR3 here is CASSSSGQLSLSSGNTIYF. CDR3 nucleotide sequence: TGTGCCAGCAGCTCATCGGGACAGTTATCGCTTAGCTCTGGAAACACCATATATTTT. The rearrangement links TRBV11-2 to TRBJ1-3, with 7 nucleotides matching TRBD1. J lost 0 bases, V lost 4 bases, and 15 bases had no gene match. CDR3 length: 19 amino acids. The germline V gene has CDR1 SGHAT and CDR2 FQNNGV.

This clone was observed a single time. The V gene is TRBV15, the J gene TRBJ1-1, with 7 bases aligning to TRBD1. The V segment lost 6 bases and the J segment 5 bases; nucleotides outside the gene matches: 6. Germline V lookup: CDR1 LNHNV, CDR2 YYDKDF (reference sequence). The CDR3 extends over 13 amino acids. This CDR3 is CATSRGQWTEAFF. Here the CDR3 DNA reads TGTGCCACCAGTAGGGGACAGTGGACTGAAGCTTTCTTT.

CDR3 DNA: TGTGCCAGCAGTTCCGGGACAGGGGGCAGGGAAAAACTGTTTTTT. Translated: CASSSGTGGREKLFF. This chain joins TRBV27 and TRBJ1-4, with TRBD1 identical over 12 bases. J gave up 8 bases and V 4 bases, and 5 bases lay outside the gene matches. The CDR3 runs 15 residues. Germline CDR1 and CDR2: MNHEY and SMNVEV (reference sequence).

The chain combines TRBV19 with TRBJ1-5; TRBD1 might be the D (5 bases). CDR3 length: 15 amino acids. V was clipped by 3 bases and J by 1 base, with 10 bases between them. The germline V gene has CDR1 LNHDA and CDR2 SQIVND (reference sequence). Here the CDR3 reads CASSISGKSNQPQHF. CDR3 coding DNA: TGTGCCAGTAGTATTTCAGGGAAAAGCAATCAGCCCCAGCATTTT.

In its sample, this clone was seen once. This chain links TRBV7-9 with TRBJ2-3; 7 nucleotides agree with TRBD1. Trimming removed 2 bases from V and 6 bases from J; junction bases left unmatched: 2. The CDR3 contains 13 residues. The germline V gene encodes CDR1 SEHNR and CDR2 FQNEAQ (reference sequence). For the CDR3, the DNA is TGTGCCAGCAGCTTAAGACAGGGCGATACGCAGTATTTT. This codes for CASSLRQGDTQYF. Variable domain in full (rest from reference TRBV7-9 and TRBJ2-3): DTGVSQNPRHKITKRGQNVTFRCDPISEHNRLYWYRQTLGQGPEFLTYFQNEAQLEKSRLLSDRFSAERPKGSFSTLEIQRTEQGDSAMYLCASSLRQGDTQYFGPGTRLTVL.

This chain connects TRBV19 to TRBJ1-1; D unclear. Deletions cut 5 bases from V and 1 base from J, with 8 bases between. The germline V gene encodes CDR1 LNHDA and CDR2 SQIVND (reference sequence). This CDR3 is built from 13 residues. The CDR3 reads CASSATENTEAFF. The CDR3 nucleotides read TGTGCCAGTAGTGCGACTGAGAACACTGAAGCTTTCTTT.

This sequence joins TRBV9 and TRBJ2-2; 8 bases are a match to TRBD2. CDR1 is SGDLS and CDR2 is YYNGEE in the germline V gene. J was trimmed by 4 bases and V by 7 bases; bases with no gene match: 6. CDR3 size: 14 residues. CDR3 sequence reads: CASRGAGGTGELFF. In nucleotides, the CDR3 is TGTGCCAGCCGCGGGGCGGGAGGCACCGGGGAGCTGTTTTTT.

V is TRBV11-3 and J is TRBJ1-4; D remains ambiguous. This CDR3 comprises 18 residues. CDR1 and CDR2 from the germline V gene are SGHNT and YENEEA. V was clipped by 3 bases and J by 0 bases, with 17 bases between them. In DNA, the CDR3 is TGTGCCAGCAGCTTCACCGGCGTGGGCATAACAACTAATGAAAAACTGTTTTTT. Translating gives CASSFTGVGITTNEKLFF.

The chain combines TRBV2 with TRBJ2-1, with D tentatively TRBD2 (6 bases). CDR1 is SNHLY, CDR2 FYNNEI, per germline. With 8 bases removed from V and 1 base from J, the gap between germline ends came to 12 bases. This CDR3 has 14 residues. The CDR3 nucleotides are TGTGCCAGCTTGGGGGGACTTTCCTACAATGAGCAGTTCTTC. Protein sequence: CASLGGLSYNEQFF.

The CDR3 loop reads CASKVDRGPGNTIYF. CDR3 DNA sequence: TGTGCCAGCAAAGTGGACAGGGGGCCTGGAAACACCATATATTTT. This sequence joins TRBV2 and TRBJ1-3; 11 positions match TRBD1. This CDR3 is built from 15 residues. The V segment lost 7 bases and the J segment 2 bases; nucleotides outside the gene matches: 4. Germline V gene sequence: CDR1 SNHLY, CDR2 FYNNEI.

J is TRBJ2-7 and V is TRBV18, with a tentative D call TRBD1 (5 bases). CDR1 KGHSH and CDR2 LQKENI come from the germline V gene. The CDR3 runs to 14 residues. The ends were cut back, 3 bases at V and 7 bases at J, with 16 bases in the middle. CDR3: CASSPDRHPGEQYF. In nucleotides, the CDR3 is TGTGCCAGCTCACCTGACAGACACCCTGGGGAGCAGTACTTC. Complete variable domain (other parts from reference TRBV18 and TRBJ2-7): NAGVMQNPRHLVRRRGQEARLRCSPMKGHSHVYWYRQLPEEGLKFMVYLQKENIIDESGMPKERFSAEFPKEGPSILRIQQVVRGDSAAYFCASSPDRHPGEQYFGPGTRLTVT.

The rearrangement links TRBV10-3 to TRBJ1-1; a possible D gene is TRBD1 (5 bases). The CDR3 has 14 residues. Per germline, CDR1 ENHRY and CDR2 SYGVKD. Trimming took off 2 bases at V and 0 bases at J, with 7 bases between the two ends. The CDR3 bases are TGTGCCATCAGTGAGGGACACATGAACACTGAAGCTTTCTTT. This sequence encodes CAISEGHMNTEAFF.

This clone was seen just once. This chain connects TRBV28 to TRBJ2-7; TRBD1 matches at 7 bases. This CDR3 spans 14 amino acids. V shed 4 bases and J 6 bases; nucleotides not matched to a gene: 9. Germline V gene data show CDR1 as MDHEN and CDR2 as SYDVKM. The CDR3, as DNA: TGTGCCAGCAGTTCATACAGGGGTTTGGTCGAGCAGTACTTC. This gives the protein CASSSYRGLVEQYF.

The chain combines TRBV6-2 or TRBV6-3 with TRBJ2-4, with a possible D match to TRBD2 (5 bases). V dropped 2 bases and J dropped 5 bases, with 13 bases sitting between them. Germline values: CDR1 MNHEY, CDR2 SVGEGT. This CDR3 region has 15 residues. The DNA of the CDR3 is TGTGCCAGCAGTTACCAGTCGAGGGTAGAAAACATTCAGTACTTC. It yields the protein CASSYQSRVENIQYF.

CDR3 in DNA: TGTGCCAGCAGCTTATTAGCGGGGGGACACTACGAGCAGTACTTC. Amino acids: CASSLLAGGHYEQYF. The chain couples TRBV11-3 to TRBJ2-7; 10 positions match TRBD2. The CDR3 spans 15 residues. Germline V gene lookup returns CDR1 SGHNT and CDR2 YENEEA. The trim removed 2 bases at V and 3 bases at J, leaving 4 bases unmatched.

This chain connects TRBV7-9 to TRBJ1-2; D is ambiguous. With 0 bases removed from V and 5 bases from J, the gap between germline ends came to 16 bases. This CDR3 is 16 amino acids long. From germline, CDR1 is SEHNR and CDR2 FQNEAQ (reference sequence). The CDR3 DNA reads as TGTGCCAGCAGCTTAGCCTGGGTAGCAGAGGGTTATGGCTACACCTTC. Translation gives CASSLAWVAEGYGYTF.

The rearrangement uses TRBV6-1 and TRBJ2-4; D is perhaps TRBD2 (5 bases). Looked up from germline, CDR1 is MNHNS and CDR2 is SASEGT. The CDR3 loop spans 18 amino acids. V shed 1 base and J shed 0 bases, with 16 bases lying between them. In DNA form, the CDR3 reads TGTGCCAGCAGTGAAGGCCTTACGGGGTCTCTAGCCAAAAACATTCAGTACTTC. Translation: CASSEGLTGSLAKNIQYF.

This clone has a single count. The chain is built from TRBV9 and TRBJ1-1, with TRBD1 as a possible D gene (5 bases). Germline CDR1 reads SGDLS; CDR2 reads YYNGEE. V lost 1 base, J lost 6 bases, and 19 bases lay in between. CDR3 length: 16 amino acids. The CDR3: CASSVLPRGSDAEAFF. CDR3 DNA sequence: TGTGCCAGCAGCGTACTCCCCCGGGGGTCGGACGCTGAAGCTTTCTTT.

The chain is built from TRBV9 and TRBJ1-1, with no clear D. Germline V lookup: CDR1 SGDLS, CDR2 YYNGEE. The CDR3 covers 13 residues. Deletions cut 0 bases from V and 3 bases from J, with 6 bases between. CDR3 sequence reads: CASSVAQDTEAFF. The CDR3 DNA reads TGTGCCAGCAGCGTAGCGCAGGACACTGAAGCTTTCTTT.

The chain employs TRBV5-4 and TRBJ1-1; D is possibly TRBD1 (6 bases). Trimming took 4 bases from V and 4 from J, leaving 23 bases between them. The V gene's germline CDR1 is SGHNT and CDR2 YYREEE (reference sequence). CDR3 length: 17 residues. The chain's CDR3 is CASSPDGGGRGITEAFF. Written as DNA, the CDR3 is TGTGCCAGCAGCCCGGATGGGGGGGGCAGGGGAATCACTGAAGCTTTCTTT.